The T cell receptor (beta chain) under discussion was sequenced for a study of OX40 agonist ivuxolimab in advanced cancers. Study context: Ivuxolimab was delivered to patients intravenously every 2 weeks at doses spanning 0.01 to 10 mg/kg. Anti-PD-1, anti-PD-L1 or anti-CTLA-4 therapy given earlier was allowed, and roughly 40% had some. Three patients, one with hepatocellular carcinoma and two with cutaneous melanoma, achieved partial responses.

The protocol was immunoSEQ multiplex PCR, while the TCRdb copy is restricted to in-frame clones and leaves out a portion. The sample contains some 70,000 clones, under 85% of which appear only once. The germline V gene encodes CDR1 LNHDA and CDR2 SQIVND (reference sequence). The CDR3 has 15 residues. The V end was cut by 7 bases, the J end by 4 bases, with 16 bases between. This TCR derives from an adult with an advanced solid tumor such as melanoma, head and neck, liver or kidney cancer. The chain uses TRBV19 and TRBJ2-2; a possible D gene is TRBD2 (6 bases). The sample was CD4+ or CD8+ T cells sorted from blood, taken in a trial of the OX40 agonist ivuxolimab. For the CDR3, the DNA is TGTGCCAGTATCAACCCTGGGACTCTCACCGGGGAGCTGTTTTTT. Its translation: CASINPGTLTGELFF.